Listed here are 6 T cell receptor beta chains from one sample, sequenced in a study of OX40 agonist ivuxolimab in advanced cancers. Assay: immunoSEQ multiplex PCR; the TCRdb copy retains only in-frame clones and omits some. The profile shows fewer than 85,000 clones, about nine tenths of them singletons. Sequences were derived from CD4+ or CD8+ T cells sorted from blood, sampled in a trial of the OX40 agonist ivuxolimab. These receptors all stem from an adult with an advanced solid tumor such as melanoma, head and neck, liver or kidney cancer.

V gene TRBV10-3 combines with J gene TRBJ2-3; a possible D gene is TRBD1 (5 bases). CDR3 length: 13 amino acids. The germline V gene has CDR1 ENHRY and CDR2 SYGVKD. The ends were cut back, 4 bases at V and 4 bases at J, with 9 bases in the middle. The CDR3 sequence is CAISVSGSDTQYF. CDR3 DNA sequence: TGTGCCATCAGTGTGTCAGGGTCAGATACGCAGTATTTT.

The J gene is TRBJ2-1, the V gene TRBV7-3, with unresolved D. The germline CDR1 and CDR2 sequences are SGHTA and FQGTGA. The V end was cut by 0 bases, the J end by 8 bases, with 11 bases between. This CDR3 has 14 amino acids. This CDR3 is CASSLTRFGDEQFF. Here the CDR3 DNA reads TGTGCCAGCAGCTTAACGCGCTTTGGGGATGAGCAGTTCTTC.

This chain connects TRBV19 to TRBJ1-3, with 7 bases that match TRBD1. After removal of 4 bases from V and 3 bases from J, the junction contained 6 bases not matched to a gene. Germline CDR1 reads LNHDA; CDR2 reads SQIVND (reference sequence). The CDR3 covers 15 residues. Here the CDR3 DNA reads TGTGCCAGTAGTACCGGGACAGAGGTTGGAAACACCATATATTTT. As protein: CASSTGTEVGNTIYF.

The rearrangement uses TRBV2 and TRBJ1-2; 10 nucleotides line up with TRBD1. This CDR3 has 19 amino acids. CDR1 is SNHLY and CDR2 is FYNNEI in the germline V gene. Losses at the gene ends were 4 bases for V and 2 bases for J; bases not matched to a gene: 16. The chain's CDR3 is CASSASPTPGQGRNYGYTF. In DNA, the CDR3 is TGTGCCAGCAGTGCATCCCCTACCCCGGGACAGGGGCGGAACTATGGCTACACCTTC.

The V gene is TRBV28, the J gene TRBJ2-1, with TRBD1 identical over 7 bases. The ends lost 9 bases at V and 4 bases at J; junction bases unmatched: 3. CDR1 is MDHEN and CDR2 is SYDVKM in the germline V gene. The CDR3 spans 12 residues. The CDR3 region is CASQTGYNEQFF. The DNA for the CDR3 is TGTGCCAGTCAGACAGGGTACAATGAGCAGTTCTTC. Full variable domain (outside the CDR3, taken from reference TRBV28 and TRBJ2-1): DVKVTQSSRYLVKRTGEKVFLECVQDMDHENMFWYRQDPGLGLRLIYFSYDVKMKEKGDIPEGYSVSREKKERFSLILESASTNQTSMYLCASQTGYNEQFFGPGTRLTVL.

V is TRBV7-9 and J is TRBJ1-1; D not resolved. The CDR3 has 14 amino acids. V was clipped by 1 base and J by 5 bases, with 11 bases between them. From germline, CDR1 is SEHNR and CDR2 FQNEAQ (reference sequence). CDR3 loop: CASSLEAGRTEAFF. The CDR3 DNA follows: TGTGCCAGCAGCTTAGAGGCGGGGAGGACTGAAGCTTTCTTT.